A selection of T cell receptor beta chains follows, all from one sample in a study of post-analysis software for immune sequencing data. TCRdb used MiXCR to reprocess the PCR reads, holding one entry per CDR3 protein. The sample contains about 820,000 distinct CDR3 sequences, under 70% of which appear only once. Source material: blood. The source is a girl aged 10 to 17 with multiple sclerosis. Each CDR3 is given with its conserved first and last residue. The D gene is left open where the match is weak. Rows give clone size only sometimes, using once, few, many, or a class for an expanded clone.

clone_size,j_call,d_call,v_call,cdr3_aa,cdr3_nt
NA,TRBJ2-3,TRBD2,TRBV10-3,CAISGEGADTQYF,TGTGCCATCAGTGGGGAGGGAGCAGATACGCAGTATTTT
NA,TRBJ2-4,NA,TRBV12-3/TRBV12-4,CASSSNWIAKNIQYF,TGTGCTAGCAGTTCAAACTGGATAGCCAAAAACATTCAGTACTTC
NA,TRBJ1-4,TRBD1,TRBV27,CASSPLPGQVNEKLFF,TGTGCCAGCAGTCCCCTCCCGGGACAGGTTAATGAAAAACTGTTTTTT
NA,TRBJ1-2,NA,TRBV7-3,CASSLTPRGGYTF,TGTGCCAGCAGCTTAACCCCTCGGGGTGGCTACACCTTC
few,TRBJ2-1,NA,TRBV20-1,CSARAPVGGEVYNEQFF,TGCAGTGCTAGAGCCCCTGTCGGCGGAGAAGTCTACAATGAGCAGTTCTTC
NA,TRBJ1-2,TRBD1,TRBV30,CAWSFPGQGFRGYTF,TGTGCCTGGAGTTTTCCGGGACAGGGGTTTCGTGGCTACACCTTC
NA,TRBJ2-5,NA,TRBV12-3/TRBV12-4,CASSRGTATKETQYF,TGTGCCAGCAGTAGGGGGACGGCTACCAAAGAGACCCAGTACTTC
few,TRBJ2-7,TRBD2,TRBV7-2,CASSSGLAGGPFYEQYF,TGTGCCAGCAGCTCAGGACTAGCGGGAGGGCCCTTCTACGAGCAGTACTTC
NA,TRBJ1-5,NA,TRBV20-1,CSARGLGPNQPQHF,TGCAGTGCTAGAGGTTTGGGACCAAATCAGCCCCAGCATTTT
few,TRBJ1-2,NA,TRBV2,CASSARDGYTF,TGTGCCAGCAGTGCCAGGGATGGCTACACCTTC
NA,TRBJ1-2,NA,TRBV7-2,CASSPPPPYYGYTF,TGTGCCAGCAGCCCACCTCCACCCTACTATGGCTACACCTTC
once,TRBJ1-5,TRBD1,TRBV20-1,CSARPGQFLNQPQHF,TGCAGTGCTAGACCGGGACAGTTCCTCAATCAGCCCCAGCATTTT
NA,TRBJ2-1,TRBD2,TRBV7-6,CASSARTSGREGNEQFF,TGTGCCAGCAGCGCCCGGACTAGCGGGAGGGAAGGCAATGAGCAGTTCTTC
once,TRBJ2-5,TRBD1,TRBV14,CASSHSGTGIRQYF,TGTGCCAGCAGTCATTCCGGGACAGGGATTCGCCAGTACTTC